These 6 T cell receptor beta chains were sequenced from one sample in a study of human CD8 memory T cell subsets. The authors made TCR beta libraries using UMI-labeled 5' RACE. From its re-call of the 5' RACE reads, TCRdb lists each CDR3 protein once, without DNA. This sample lists approximately 9,400 distinct CDR3 sequences; its ten largest clones have 20% to 25%. Material: CD8+ T cells from PBMCs. The receptors shown here come from a human donor in good health.

The chain uses TRBV4-1 and TRBJ2-4. Germline CDR1 and CDR2: MGHRA and YSYEKL. The CDR3 has 16 residues. The CDR3 sequence: CASSQGISLAKNIQYF.

The chain carries TRBV11-2 and TRBJ2-1; the D call from TCRdb, TRBD2, cannot be confirmed without DNA. The germline V gene encodes CDR1 SGHAT and CDR2 FQNNGV. The CDR3 is 16 amino acids. This CDR3 reads CASNIYTSGGLDEQFF.

The CDR3 protein is CASSLSQGNQPQHF. The chain links TRBV5-5 to TRBJ1-5; lacking DNA, the TRBD1 call made by TCRdb goes unchecked. The CDR3 sequence is 14 residues long. Germline CDR1 SGHKS, CDR2 YYEKEE (reference sequence).

Considering frequency, this clonotype is medium-sized. The V call is TRBV7-9, the J call TRBJ2-1; TCRdb outputs TRBD1, but without DNA this stays unchecked. The CDR3 runs 15 residues. Per germline, CDR1 SEHNR and CDR2 FQNEAQ (reference sequence). CDR3 residues: CASSLKGGAYNEQFF. The complete variable domain, with remaining parts taken from reference TRBV7-9 and TRBJ2-1, reads DTGVSQNPRHKITKRGQNVTFRCDPISEHNRLYWYRQTLGQGPEFLTYFQNEAQLEKSRLLSDRFSAERPKGSFSTLEIQRTEQGDSAMYLCASSLKGGAYNEQFFGPGTRLTVL.

The chain has TRBV28 and TRBJ2-7. The germline gives CDR1 MDHEN, CDR2 SYDVKM. The CDR3 has 11 amino acids. The CDR3 sequence: CASSSPYEQYF.

The rearrangement links TRBV5-5 to TRBJ2-3; TCRdb proposes TRBD1, but this gene call is untestable without DNA. This CDR3 spans 16 amino acids. Germline V gives CDR1 SGHKS, CDR2 YYEKEE (reference sequence). The CDR3 reads CASSLAWGRSTDTQYF.